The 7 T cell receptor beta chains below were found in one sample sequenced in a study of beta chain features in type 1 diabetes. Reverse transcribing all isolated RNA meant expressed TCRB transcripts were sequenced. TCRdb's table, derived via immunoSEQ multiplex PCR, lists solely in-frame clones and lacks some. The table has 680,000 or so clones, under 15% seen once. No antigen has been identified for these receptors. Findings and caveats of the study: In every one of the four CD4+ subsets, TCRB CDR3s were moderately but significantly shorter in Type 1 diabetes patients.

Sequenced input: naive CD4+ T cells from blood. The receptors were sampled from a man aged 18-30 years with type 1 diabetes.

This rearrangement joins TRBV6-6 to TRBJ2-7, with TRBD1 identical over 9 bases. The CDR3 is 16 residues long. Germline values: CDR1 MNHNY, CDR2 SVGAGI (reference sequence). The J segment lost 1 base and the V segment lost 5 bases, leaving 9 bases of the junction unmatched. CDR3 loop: CASSRAGTGSSYEQYF. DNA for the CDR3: TGTGCCAGCAGTCGAGCCGGGACAGGGAGTTCCTACGAGCAGTACTTC.

This chain's CDR3 is CASSPIQGQETQYF. The CDR3 DNA reads TGTGCCAGCAGCCCTATCCAGGGCCAAGAGACCCAGTACTTC. The rearrangement joins TRBV14 to TRBJ2-5, with D maybe TRBD1 (5 bases). Germline values: CDR1 SGHDN, CDR2 FVKESK. V was clipped by 4 bases and J by 1 base, with 10 bases between them. The CDR3 has 14 amino acids. The entire variable domain, with the rest obtained from reference TRBV14 and TRBJ2-5, is as follows: EAGVTQFPSHSVIEKGQTVTLRCDPISGHDNLYWYRRVMGKEIKFLLHFVKESKQDESGMPNNRFLAERTGGTYSTLKVQPAELEDSGVYFCASSPIQGQETQYFGPGTRLLVL.

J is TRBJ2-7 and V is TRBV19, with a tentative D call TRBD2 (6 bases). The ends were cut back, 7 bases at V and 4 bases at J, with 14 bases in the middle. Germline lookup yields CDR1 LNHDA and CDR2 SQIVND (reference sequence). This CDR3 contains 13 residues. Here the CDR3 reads CASTPRGRYEQYF. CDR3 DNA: TGTGCCAGTACCCCGCGGGGCCGATACGAGCAGTACTTC.

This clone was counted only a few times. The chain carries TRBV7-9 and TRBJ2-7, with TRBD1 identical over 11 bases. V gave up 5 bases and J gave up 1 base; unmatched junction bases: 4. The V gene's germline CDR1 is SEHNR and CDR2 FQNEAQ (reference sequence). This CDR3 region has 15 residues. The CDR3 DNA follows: TGTGCCAGCAGCCCCGGGACAGGGGGATCCTACGAGCAGTACTTC. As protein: CASSPGTGGSYEQYF.

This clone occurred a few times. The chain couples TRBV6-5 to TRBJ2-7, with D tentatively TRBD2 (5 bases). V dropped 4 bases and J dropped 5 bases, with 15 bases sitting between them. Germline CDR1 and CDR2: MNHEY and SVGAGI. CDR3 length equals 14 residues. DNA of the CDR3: TGTGCCAGCAGTTCTCCGGGATTGCTGGACGAGCAGTACTTC. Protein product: CASSSPGLLDEQYF.

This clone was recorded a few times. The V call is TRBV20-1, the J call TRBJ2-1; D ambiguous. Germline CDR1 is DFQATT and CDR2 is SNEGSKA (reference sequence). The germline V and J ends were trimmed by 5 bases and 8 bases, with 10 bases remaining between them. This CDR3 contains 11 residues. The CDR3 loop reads CSAVGPDEQFF. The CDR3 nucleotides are TGCAGTGCTGTTGGGCCGGATGAGCAGTTCTTC.

The CDR3 here is CASSSIDPRADEQFF. The CDR3 DNA follows: TGTGCCAGCAGTTCGATAGATCCCAGGGCGGATGAGCAGTTCTTC. The gene calls are TRBV27 and TRBJ2-1; D might be TRBD1 (5 bases). V shed 4 bases and J shed 8 bases, with 18 bases lying between them. The CDR3 length is 15 residues. CDR1 is MNHEY, CDR2 SMNVEV, per germline (reference sequence).